A single sample is the source of the 27 T cell receptor beta chains below, sequenced in a study of OX40 agonist ivuxolimab in advanced cancers. Sequencing used immunoSEQ multiplex PCR; TCRdb keeps in-frame clones, though not all of them. The sample records about 70,000 clones, approximately 90% being singletons. This specimen consisted of CD4+ or CD8+ T cells sorted from blood, obtained in a trial of the OX40 agonist ivuxolimab. The source is an adult with an advanced solid tumor such as melanoma, head and neck, liver or kidney cancer.

This clone was recorded once. J is TRBJ2-4 and V is TRBV6-5; tentative D call: TRBD1 (5 bases). V was cut by 0 bases and J by 0 bases, with 6 bases left in between. The germline gives CDR1 MNHEY, CDR2 SVGAGI. The CDR3 consists of 15 residues. The CDR3 region has the DNA TGTGCCAGCAGTTACTCAGGGGTAGCCAAAAACATTCAGTACTTC. Its protein product is CASSYSGVAKNIQYF.

Here the CDR3 reads CASSSLAGARDTQYF. The CDR3, as DNA: TGTGCCAGCAGCTCCCTAGCGGGGGCGAGGGATACGCAGTATTTT. This sequence joins TRBV7-2 and TRBJ2-3, with TRBD2 identical over 10 bases. Germline V gene lookup returns CDR1 SGHTA and CDR2 FQGNSA. Germline trimming cut 4 bases from V and 6 bases from J; bases unmatched to any gene: 7. CDR3 size: 15 residues.

V and J are TRBV13 and TRBJ2-1, with no clear D. CDR3 length equals 12 residues. Trimming cost V 5 bases and J 7 bases, with 9 bases left between them. The V gene's germline CDR1 is PRHDT and CDR2 FYEKMQ (reference sequence). In DNA form, the CDR3 reads TGTGCCAGCAGCAATGTTAGAAATGAGCAGTTCTTC. Translating gives CASSNVRNEQFF.

This CDR3 reads CASSVGTGDEKLFF. The CDR3 DNA is TGTGCCAGCAGCGTCGGGACAGGGGATGAAAAACTGTTTTTT. The chain recombines TRBV7-9 with TRBJ1-4, with 10 bases that match TRBD1. The germline V gene has CDR1 SEHNR and CDR2 FQNEAQ (reference sequence). The V gene end was trimmed by 5 bases and the J gene end by 6 bases; junction bases not matched to a gene: 3. This CDR3 region has 14 residues.

This sequence joins TRBV9 and TRBJ2-7; TRBD1 agrees at 11 bases. V gave up 4 bases and J gave up 7 bases; unmatched junction bases: 10. The CDR3 has 15 residues. The germline CDR1 and CDR2 sequences are SGDLS and YYNGEE. The CDR3 protein is CASSFGGTGGTEQYF. The CDR3 coding sequence is TGTGCCAGCAGCTTTGGCGGGACAGGGGGGACAGAGCAGTACTTC.

The V and J genes are TRBV7-6 and TRBJ2-2, with D perhaps given as TRBD1 or TRBD2 (5 bases each). The germline gives CDR1 SGHVS, CDR2 FNYEAQ. V lost 0 bases and J lost 5, with 16 bases in between. CDR3 length: 17 amino acids. CDR3 coding DNA: TGTGCCAGCAGCTTAGCGATTGGGGGATCGAGGACCGGGGAGCTGTTTTTT. Translated: CASSLAIGGSRTGELFF.

The chain combines TRBV9 with TRBJ2-2; D remains ambiguous. Germline assignment: CDR1 SGDLS and CDR2 YYNGEE. The CDR3 is made up of 17 amino acids. V was shortened by 0 bases and J by 5 bases, with 17 bases between the two germline ends. The chain's CDR3 is CASSVGFAAYRTGELFF. The CDR3 DNA sequence: TGTGCCAGCAGCGTAGGGTTTGCGGCGTACCGTACCGGGGAGCTGTTTTTT.

The rearrangement uses TRBV2 and TRBJ2-5; D gene uncertain. This CDR3 is built from 11 residues. Trimming shortened V by 3 bases and J by 1 base, and 0 bases separated the two germline ends. Germline V gene sequence: CDR1 SNHLY, CDR2 FYNNEI. DNA for the CDR3: TGTGCCAGCAGTGACCAAGAGACCCAGTACTTC. Its protein product is CASSDQETQYF.

The CDR3 region has the DNA TGTGCCAGCAGCGCCTCCGGGACAGGGGCCACAGATACGCAGTATTTT. Protein: CASSASGTGATDTQYF. The V and J genes are TRBV9 and TRBJ2-3; 10 bases are shared with TRBD1. This CDR3 is 16 amino acids long. The ends lost 3 bases at V and 2 bases at J; junction bases unmatched: 6. Germline values: CDR1 SGDLS, CDR2 YYNGEE.

The chain has TRBV7-3 and TRBJ1-5; D remains ambiguous. Germline V gene sequence: CDR1 SGHTA, CDR2 FQGTGA. Trimming pared 6 bases from V and 7 bases from J, leaving 13 bases between. The CDR3 runs 13 residues. CDR3 nucleotide sequence: TGTGCCAGCAGTTCGGGTGTGGGGCAGCCCCAGCATTTT. It translates to CASSSGVGQPQHF.

The rearrangement uses TRBV4-3 and TRBJ2-1, with 10 positions matching TRBD1. The V gene end was trimmed by 4 bases and the J gene end by 4 bases; junction bases not matched to a gene: 4. The CDR3 loop spans 15 amino acids. Germline assignment: CDR1 LGHNA and CDR2 YSLEER. The CDR3 is CASSLRTGGYNEQFF. CDR3 nucleotide sequence: TGCGCCAGCAGCCTAAGGACAGGGGGGTACAATGAGCAGTTCTTC.

The gene calls are TRBV7-8 and TRBJ2-3; TRBD2 matches 14 bases. The CDR3 sequence is 16 residues long. V shed 5 bases, J shed 6 bases, and the junction held 7 bases outside the gene matches. Germline-derived CDR1 and CDR2 are SGHVS and FQNEAQ. CDR3 region: CASSARTSGGRDTQYF. CDR3 sequence (DNA): TGTGCCAGCAGCGCTCGGACTAGCGGGGGGAGGGATACGCAGTATTTT.

The chain links TRBV6-4 to TRBJ1-6; tentative D call: TRBD1 (5 bases). From germline, CDR1 is MRHNA and CDR2 SNTAGT. The CDR3 length is 14 residues. Between the trimmed V and J ends, which lost 3 bases and 2 bases, there was a span of 5 bases. Here the CDR3 reads CASSEGAYNSPLHF. The CDR3 DNA reads as TGTGCCAGCAGTGAAGGGGCCTATAATTCACCCCTCCACTTT.

V is TRBV6-6 and J is TRBJ1-6; 9 bases map to TRBD1. Germline V gives CDR1 MNHNY, CDR2 SVGAGI (reference sequence). The CDR3 has 14 amino acids. V lost 8 bases, J lost 10 bases, and 9 bases stayed unmatched. CDR3 loop: CASQGTGIESPLHF. The CDR3 bases are TGTGCCAGCCAAGGGACAGGGATCGAATCACCCCTCCACTTT.

For this clone: Other DNA variants within this sample encode the same CDR3. This sequence joins TRBV9 and TRBJ2-7, with 9 bases aligning to TRBD2. This CDR3 has 14 amino acids. Germline trimming cut 4 bases from V and 4 bases from J; bases unmatched to any gene: 6. The germline CDR1 and CDR2 sequences are SGDLS and YYNGEE. The CDR3 coding sequence is TGTGCCAGCAGCCCTAGCGGGGTTGGATACGAGCAGTACTTC. It codes for CASSPSGVGYEQYF.

The chain is built from TRBV9 and TRBJ2-1; TRBD2 aligns across 10 bases. CDR3 length: 15 amino acids. The V gene end was trimmed by 2 bases and the J gene end by 5 bases; junction bases not matched to a gene: 4. Germline CDR1 is SGDLS and CDR2 is YYNGEE. CDR3 nucleotides: TGTGCCAGCAGCGTGAGCGGGGGGGGAGACAATGAGCAGTTCTTC. This sequence encodes CASSVSGGGDNEQFF.

The chain employs TRBV5-1 and TRBJ2-3; TRBD2 agrees at 7 bases. The CDR3 runs to 15 residues. Unmatched junction bases numbered 7, after V lost 4 bases and J lost 2 bases. The germline CDR1 and CDR2 sequences are SGHRS and YFSETQ. This chain's CDR3 is CASSPRGGPTDTQYF. The DNA of the CDR3 is TGCGCCAGCAGCCCCCGCGGGGGTCCCACAGATACGCAGTATTTT.

The CDR3 bases are TGTGCCAGCAGCCCACCTCGGGGTGGCTACACCTTC. It specifies CASSPPRGGYTF. V is TRBV7-2 and J is TRBJ1-2, with unresolved D. Germline V gene sequence: CDR1 SGHTA, CDR2 FQGNSA. This CDR3 has 12 amino acids. V was cut by 5 bases and J by 7 bases, with 11 bases left in between.

V is TRBV29-1 and J is TRBJ2-7, with 8 positions matching TRBD1. Unmatched junction bases numbered 7, after V lost 6 bases and J lost 3 bases. CDR1 is SQVTM and CDR2 is ANQGSEA in the germline V gene. The CDR3 length is 13 residues. The chain's CDR3 is CSVNGQGHYEQYF. The CDR3 nucleotides read TGCAGCGTCAATGGACAGGGCCACTACGAGCAGTACTTC.

The rearrangement uses TRBV5-6 and TRBJ2-2; TRBD2 matches at 11 bases. This CDR3 has 16 residues. V lost 0 bases and J lost 3; bases outside the gene matches: 1. Germline lookup yields CDR1 SGHDT and CDR2 YYEEEE. CDR3 loop: CASSLVTSGDTGELFF. CDR3 DNA: TGTGCCAGCAGCTTGGTGACTAGCGGGGACACCGGGGAGCTGTTTTTT.

The chain has TRBV11-2 and TRBJ2-4, with D perhaps matching TRBD2 (6 bases). CDR1 SGHAT and CDR2 FQNNGV come from the germline V gene. The CDR3 length is 13 residues. V was shortened by 6 bases and J by 7 bases, with 13 bases between the two germline ends. CDR3 region: CASSLAQTNIQYF. CDR3 in DNA: TGTGCCAGCAGTCTAGCGCAGACGAACATTCAGTACTTC. The full variable domain, its missing parts supplied by reference TRBV11-2 and TRBJ2-4, is EAGVAQSPRYKIIEKRQSVAFWCNPISGHATLYWYQQILGQGPKLLIQFQNNGVVDDSQLPKDRFSAERLKGVDSTLKIQPAKLEDSAVYLCASSLAQTNIQYFGAGTRLSVL.

A single count supports this clone. V is TRBV11-3 and J is TRBJ2-2; 14 bases line up with TRBD2. Germline values: CDR1 SGHNT, CDR2 YENEEA. Losses at the gene ends were 5 bases for V and 4 bases for J; bases not matched to a gene: 9. The length of the CDR3 is 18 residues. DNA of the CDR3: TGTGCCAGCAGCCCCGCGGGACTAGCGGGGGTGCTCACCGGGGAGCTGTTTTTT. Translated: CASSPAGLAGVLTGELFF.

The V call is TRBV4-2, the J call TRBJ2-2; 10 nucleotides match TRBD1. In germline, CDR1 is LGHNA, CDR2 YNFKEQ. The CDR3 has 14 amino acids. The V segment lost 3 bases and the J segment 6 bases; nucleotides outside the gene matches: 1. CDR3 coding DNA: TGTGCCAGCAGCCAGGGACAGGGGCCCGGGGAGCTGTTTTTT. Its translation: CASSQGQGPGELFF.

J is TRBJ2-5 and V is TRBV4-1, with 9 bases aligning to TRBD1. CDR1 and CDR2 from the germline V gene are MGHRA and YSYEKL. The CDR3 totals 15 residues. J was trimmed by 3 bases and V by 3 bases; bases with no gene match: 5. The CDR3 loop is CASSQPWTGEETQYF. CDR3 DNA: TGCGCCAGCAGCCAGCCCTGGACAGGGGAAGAGACCCAGTACTTC.

The rearrangement joins TRBV30 to TRBJ2-7; weak D call: TRBD1 (6 bases). Germline CDR1 and CDR2: GTSNPN and SVGIG (reference sequence). The CDR3 loop spans 15 amino acids. V dropped 2 bases and J dropped 3 bases, with 17 bases sitting between them. CDR3 loop: CAWSSGTLPGYEQYF. For the CDR3, the DNA is TGTGCCTGGAGTTCCGGGACACTCCCCGGCTACGAGCAGTACTTC.

The chain recombines TRBV21-1 with TRBJ2-5; the D segment call TRBD1 is taken from the table without a DNA check. TRBV21-1 represents a pseudogene. The CDR3 is 16 amino acids. The CDR3 loop reads CASSKVGQIFQETQYF. Written as DNA, the CDR3 is TGTGCCAGCAGCAAAGTGGGACAGATCTTCCAAGAGACCCAGTACTTC.

V usage is TRBV4-3 and J usage is TRBJ2-3; D is unresolved. CDR3 length: 16 residues. Germline V lookup: CDR1 LGHNA, CDR2 YSLEER. Trimming stripped 0 bases from V and 2 bases from J, with 12 bases between. CDR3 loop: CASSQDLTPPTDTQYF. The CDR3 DNA sequence: TGCGCCAGCAGCCAAGATTTGACACCCCCCACAGATACGCAGTATTTT.